This T cell receptor beta chain appears in the sequencing data of a study of cytomegalovirus exposure and HLA in healthy donors. Study-wide findings and caveats: In most subjects, TCR beta sequences reportedly gave accurate predictions of HLA-A and HLA-B alleles.

CDR3 length: 13 amino acids. Germline V gene data show CDR1 as SEHNR and CDR2 as FQNEAQ (reference sequence). V lost 7 bases and J 4 bases, leaving 13 bases between the germline ends. This clone appeared a few times. Its specificity is not known. PCR used 60 Vbeta primers and 13 Jbeta primers. TCRdb's table, derived via immunoSEQ multiplex PCR, lists solely in-frame clones and lacks some. Of about 160,000 clones detected, roughly three quarters appear once; the ten largest clones hold 4.7%. The gene calls are TRBV7-9 and TRBJ1-1; D is possibly TRBD1 (5 bases). Sequences were obtained from PBMCs. This clonotype was obtained from a man between 18 and 29 years old in good health and CMV-seropositive. CDR3 region: CASTSGAATEAFF. Here the CDR3 DNA reads TGTGCCAGCACCAGCGGGGCCGCCACTGAAGCTTTCTTT.